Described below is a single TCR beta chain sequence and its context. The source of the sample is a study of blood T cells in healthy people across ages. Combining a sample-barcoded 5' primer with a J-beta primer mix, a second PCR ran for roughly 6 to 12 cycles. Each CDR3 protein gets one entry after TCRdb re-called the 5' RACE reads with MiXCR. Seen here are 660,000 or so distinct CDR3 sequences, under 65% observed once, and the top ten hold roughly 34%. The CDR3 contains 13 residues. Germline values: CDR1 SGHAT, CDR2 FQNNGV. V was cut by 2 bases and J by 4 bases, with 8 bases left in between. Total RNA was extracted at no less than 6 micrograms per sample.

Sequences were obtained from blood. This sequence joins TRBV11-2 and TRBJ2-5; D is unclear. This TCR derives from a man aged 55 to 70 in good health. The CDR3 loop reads CASSLNSRETQYF. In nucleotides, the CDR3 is TGTGCCAGCAGCTTAAATAGTCGAGAGACCCAGTACTTC.